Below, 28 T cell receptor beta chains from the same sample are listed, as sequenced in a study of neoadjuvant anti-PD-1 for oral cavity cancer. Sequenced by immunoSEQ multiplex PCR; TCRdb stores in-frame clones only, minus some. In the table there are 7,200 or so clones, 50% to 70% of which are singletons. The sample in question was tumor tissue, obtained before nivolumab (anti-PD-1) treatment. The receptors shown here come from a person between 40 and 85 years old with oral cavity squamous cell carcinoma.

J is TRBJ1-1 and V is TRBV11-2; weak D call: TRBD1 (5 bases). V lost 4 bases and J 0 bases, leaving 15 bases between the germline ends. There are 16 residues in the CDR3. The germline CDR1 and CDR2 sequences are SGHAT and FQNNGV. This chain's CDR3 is CASSSQRGALNTEAFF. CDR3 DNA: TGTGCCAGCAGCTCCCAAAGGGGCGCCTTGAACACTGAAGCTTTCTTT. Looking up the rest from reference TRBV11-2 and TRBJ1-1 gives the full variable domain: EAGVAQSPRYKIIEKRQSVAFWCNPISGHATLYWYQQILGQGPKLLIQFQNNGVVDDSQLPKDRFSAERLKGVDSTLKIQPAKLEDSAVYLCASSSQRGALNTEAFFGQGTRLTVV.

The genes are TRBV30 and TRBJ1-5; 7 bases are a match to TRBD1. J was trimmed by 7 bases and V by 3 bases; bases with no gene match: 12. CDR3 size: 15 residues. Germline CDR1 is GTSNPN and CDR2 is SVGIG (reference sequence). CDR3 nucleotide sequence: TGTGCCTGGAGCCCTGGGGACAGCGGGAGCCAGCCCCAGCATTTT. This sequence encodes CAWSPGDSGSQPQHF.

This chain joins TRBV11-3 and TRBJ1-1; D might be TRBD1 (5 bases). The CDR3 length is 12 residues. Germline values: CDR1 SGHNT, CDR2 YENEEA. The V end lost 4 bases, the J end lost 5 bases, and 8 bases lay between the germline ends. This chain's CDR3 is CASSSRGTEAFF. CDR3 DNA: TGTGCCAGCAGCTCTAGGGGAACTGAAGCTTTCTTT.

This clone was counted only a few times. The CDR3, as DNA: TGCGCCAGCAGCTTGGCGGGATCCATGAACACTGAAGCTTTCTTT. Protein product: CASSLAGSMNTEAFF. The V call is TRBV5-1, the J call TRBJ1-1; D ambiguous. CDR3 length: 15 amino acids. V gave up 0 bases and J gave up 0 bases, with 9 bases separating them. The germline V gene encodes CDR1 SGHRS and CDR2 YFSETQ.

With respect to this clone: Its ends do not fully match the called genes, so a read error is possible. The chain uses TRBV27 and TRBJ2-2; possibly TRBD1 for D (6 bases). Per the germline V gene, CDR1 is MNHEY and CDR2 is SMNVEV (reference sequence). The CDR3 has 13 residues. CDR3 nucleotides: TGTGAGCCGACGGACAGCGAACACCGGGGAGCTGTTTTT. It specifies CEPTDSEHRGAVF.

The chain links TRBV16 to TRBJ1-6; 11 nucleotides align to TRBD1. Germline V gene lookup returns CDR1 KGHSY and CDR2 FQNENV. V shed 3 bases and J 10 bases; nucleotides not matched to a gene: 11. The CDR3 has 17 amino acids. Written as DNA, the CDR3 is TGTGCCAGCAGCCACCGTGGACAGGGGGCGCTTCTGTCACCCCTCCACTTT. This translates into CASSHRGQGALLSPLHF.

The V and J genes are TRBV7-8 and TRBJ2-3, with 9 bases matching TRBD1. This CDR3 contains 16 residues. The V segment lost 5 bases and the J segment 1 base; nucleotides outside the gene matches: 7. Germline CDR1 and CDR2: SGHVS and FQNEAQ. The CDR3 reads CASSTGQGMGTDTQYF. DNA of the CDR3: TGTGCCAGCAGCACGGGACAGGGAATGGGCACAGATACGCAGTATTTT.

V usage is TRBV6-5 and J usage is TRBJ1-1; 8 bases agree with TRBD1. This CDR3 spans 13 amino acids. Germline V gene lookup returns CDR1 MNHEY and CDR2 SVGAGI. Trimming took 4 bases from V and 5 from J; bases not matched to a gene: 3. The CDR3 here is CASSWNRGTEAFF. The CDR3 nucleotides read TGTGCCAGCAGTTGGAACAGGGGGACTGAAGCTTTCTTT.

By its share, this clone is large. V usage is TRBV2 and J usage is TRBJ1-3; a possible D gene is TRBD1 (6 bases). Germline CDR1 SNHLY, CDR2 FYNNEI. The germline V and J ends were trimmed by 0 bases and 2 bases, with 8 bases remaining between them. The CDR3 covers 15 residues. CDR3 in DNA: TGTGCCAGCAGTGAAGCGAGACAGGCTGGAAACACCATATATTTT. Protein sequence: CASSEARQAGNTIYF.

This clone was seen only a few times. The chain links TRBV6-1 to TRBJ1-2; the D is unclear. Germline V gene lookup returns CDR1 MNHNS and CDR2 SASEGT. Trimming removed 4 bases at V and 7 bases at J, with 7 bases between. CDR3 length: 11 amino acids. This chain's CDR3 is CASSVAGGYTF. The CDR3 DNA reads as TGTGCCAGCAGTGTGGCTGGTGGCTACACCTTC.

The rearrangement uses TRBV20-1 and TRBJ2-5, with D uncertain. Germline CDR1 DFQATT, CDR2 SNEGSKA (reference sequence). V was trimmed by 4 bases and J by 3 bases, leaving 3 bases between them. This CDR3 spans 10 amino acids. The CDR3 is CSAIKETQYF. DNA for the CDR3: TGCAGTGCTATAAAAGAGACCCAGTACTTC.

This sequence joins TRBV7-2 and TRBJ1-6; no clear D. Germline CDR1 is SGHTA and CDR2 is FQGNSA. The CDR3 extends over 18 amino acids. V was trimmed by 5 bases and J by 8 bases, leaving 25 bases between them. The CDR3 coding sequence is TGTGCCAGCAGCCTTAAGTGGGCGACGGTACTTACGGATTCACCCCTCCACTTT. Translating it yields CASSLKWATVLTDSPLHF.

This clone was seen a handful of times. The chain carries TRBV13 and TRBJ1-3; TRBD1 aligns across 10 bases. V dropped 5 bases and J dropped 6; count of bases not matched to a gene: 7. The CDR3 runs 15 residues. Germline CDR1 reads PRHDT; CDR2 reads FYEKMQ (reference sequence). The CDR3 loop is CASSPGGTGANTIYF. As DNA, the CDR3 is TGTGCCAGCAGCCCGGGGGGGACAGGGGCAAACACCATATATTTT.

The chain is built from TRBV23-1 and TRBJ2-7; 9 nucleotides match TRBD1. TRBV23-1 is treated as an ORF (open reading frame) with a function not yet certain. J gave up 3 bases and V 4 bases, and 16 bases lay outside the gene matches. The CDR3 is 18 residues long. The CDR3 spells CASSPSISDRGSLYEQYF. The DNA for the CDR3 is TGCGCCAGCAGTCCATCAATCAGCGACAGGGGGAGCCTCTACGAGCAGTACTTC.

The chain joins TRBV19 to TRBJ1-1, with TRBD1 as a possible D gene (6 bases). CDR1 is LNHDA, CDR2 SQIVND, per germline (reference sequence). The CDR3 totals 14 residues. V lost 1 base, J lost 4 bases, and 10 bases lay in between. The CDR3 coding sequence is TGTGCCAGTAGTATAGGAACAGGGACCACTGAAGCTTTCTTT. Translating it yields CASSIGTGTTEAFF. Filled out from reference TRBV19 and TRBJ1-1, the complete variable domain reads DGGITQSPKYLFRKEGQNVTLSCEQNLNHDAMYWYRQDPGQGLRLIYYSQIVNDFQKGDIAEGYSVSREKKESFPLTVTSAQKNPTAFYLCASSIGTGTTEAFFGQGTRLTVV.

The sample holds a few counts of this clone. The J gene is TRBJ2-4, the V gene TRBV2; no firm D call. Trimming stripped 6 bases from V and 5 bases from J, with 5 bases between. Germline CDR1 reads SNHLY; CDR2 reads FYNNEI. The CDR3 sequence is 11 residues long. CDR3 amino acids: CASRYENIQYF. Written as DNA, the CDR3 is TGTGCCAGCAGGTACGAAAACATTCAGTACTTC.

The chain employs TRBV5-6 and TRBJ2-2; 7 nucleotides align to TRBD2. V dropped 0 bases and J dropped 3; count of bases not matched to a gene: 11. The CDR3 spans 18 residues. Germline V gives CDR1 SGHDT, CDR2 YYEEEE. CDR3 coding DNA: TGTGCCAGCAGCTTGGCACCCGGGAGGTGGGCCTACACCGGGGAGCTGTTTTTT. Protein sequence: CASSLAPGRWAYTGELFF.

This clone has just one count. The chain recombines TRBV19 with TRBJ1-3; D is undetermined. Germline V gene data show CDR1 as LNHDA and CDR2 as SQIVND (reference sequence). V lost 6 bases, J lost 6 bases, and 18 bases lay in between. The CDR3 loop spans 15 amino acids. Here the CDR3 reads CASRGGWPDENTIYF. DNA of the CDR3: TGTGCCAGTAGAGGTGGATGGCCGGACGAAAACACCATATATTTT.

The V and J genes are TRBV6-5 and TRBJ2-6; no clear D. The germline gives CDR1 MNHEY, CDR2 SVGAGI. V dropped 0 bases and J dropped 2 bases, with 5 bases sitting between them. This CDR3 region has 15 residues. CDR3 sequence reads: CASSYSGAGANVLTF. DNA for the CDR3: TGTGCCAGCAGTTACTCTGGGGCTGGGGCCAACGTCCTGACTTTC.

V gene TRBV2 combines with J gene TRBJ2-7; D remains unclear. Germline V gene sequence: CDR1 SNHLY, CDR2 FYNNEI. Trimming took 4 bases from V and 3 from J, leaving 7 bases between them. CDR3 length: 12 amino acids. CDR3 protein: CASSGTGYEQYF. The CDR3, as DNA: TGTGCCAGCAGTGGGACCGGCTACGAGCAGTACTTC.

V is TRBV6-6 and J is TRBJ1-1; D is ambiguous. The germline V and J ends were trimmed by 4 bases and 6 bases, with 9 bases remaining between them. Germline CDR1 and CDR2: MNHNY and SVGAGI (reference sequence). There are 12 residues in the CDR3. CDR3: CASSSPGAEAFF. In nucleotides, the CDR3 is TGTGCCAGCAGTTCCCCTGGCGCTGAAGCTTTCTTT.

CDR3 bases: TGTGCCAGCAGCTTAGGCTCCCCAGGACAGCACACAGATACGCAGTATTTT. This translates into CASSLGSPGQHTDTQYF. The chain joins TRBV7-8 to TRBJ2-3, with D maybe TRBD1 (6 bases). Germline CDR1 reads SGHVS; CDR2 reads FQNEAQ. The CDR3 has 17 amino acids. Trimming took 1 base from V and 2 from J, leaving 16 bases between them.

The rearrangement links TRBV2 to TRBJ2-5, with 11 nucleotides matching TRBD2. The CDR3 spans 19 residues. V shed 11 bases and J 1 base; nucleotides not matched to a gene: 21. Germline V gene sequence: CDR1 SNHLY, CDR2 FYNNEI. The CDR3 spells CASSLGAGQTSGGQETQYF. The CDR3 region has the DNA TGTGCCTCCTCCTTGGGAGCGGGGCAAACTAGCGGGGGCCAAGAGACCCAGTACTTC.

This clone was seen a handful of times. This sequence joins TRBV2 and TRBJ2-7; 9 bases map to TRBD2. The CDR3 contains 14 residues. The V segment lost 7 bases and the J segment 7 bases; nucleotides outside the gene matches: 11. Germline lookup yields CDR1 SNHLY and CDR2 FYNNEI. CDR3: CASTLAGPEREQYF. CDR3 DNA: TGTGCCAGCACCCTAGCGGGGCCGGAGAGGGAGCAGTACTTC.

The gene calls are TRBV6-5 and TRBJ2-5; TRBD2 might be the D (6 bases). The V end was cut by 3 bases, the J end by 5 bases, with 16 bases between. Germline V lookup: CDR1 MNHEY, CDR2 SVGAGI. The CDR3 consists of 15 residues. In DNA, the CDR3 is TGTGCCAGCAGTTATGGGACTTCAAGAGGGGAGACCCAGTACTTC. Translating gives CASSYGTSRGETQYF.

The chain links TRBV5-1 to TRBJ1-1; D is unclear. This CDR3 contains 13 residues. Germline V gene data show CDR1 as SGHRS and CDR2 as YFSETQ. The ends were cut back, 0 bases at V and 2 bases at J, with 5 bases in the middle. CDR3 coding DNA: TGCGCCAGCAGCTTGGCGGGAAACACTGAAGCTTTCTTT. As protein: CASSLAGNTEAFF.

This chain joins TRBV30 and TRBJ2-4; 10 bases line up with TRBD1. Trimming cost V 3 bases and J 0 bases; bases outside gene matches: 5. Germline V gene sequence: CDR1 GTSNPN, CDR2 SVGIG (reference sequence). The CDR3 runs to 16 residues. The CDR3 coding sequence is TGTGCCTGGAGAGGGACAGGGGTGATAGCCAAAAACATTCAGTACTTC. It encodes CAWRGTGVIAKNIQYF.

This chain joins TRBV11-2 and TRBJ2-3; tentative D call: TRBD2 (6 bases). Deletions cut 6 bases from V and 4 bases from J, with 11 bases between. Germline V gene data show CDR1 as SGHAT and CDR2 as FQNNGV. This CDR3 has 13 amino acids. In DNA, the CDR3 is TGTGCCAGCAGTTCGACGGGAGCAGATACGCAGTATTTT. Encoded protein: CASSSTGADTQYF.